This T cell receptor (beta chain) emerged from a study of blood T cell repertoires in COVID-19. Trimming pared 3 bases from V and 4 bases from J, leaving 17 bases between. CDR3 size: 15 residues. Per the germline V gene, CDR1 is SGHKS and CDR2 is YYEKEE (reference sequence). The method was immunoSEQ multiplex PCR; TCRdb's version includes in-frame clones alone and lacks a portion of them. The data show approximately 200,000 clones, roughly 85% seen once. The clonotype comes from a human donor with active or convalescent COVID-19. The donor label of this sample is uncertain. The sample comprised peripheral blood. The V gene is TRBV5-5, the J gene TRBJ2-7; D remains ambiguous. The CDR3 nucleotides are TGTGCCAGCAGCTCTCAGTCGGGTCCTCCTTACGAGCAGTACTTC. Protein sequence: CASSSQSGPPYEQYF.